This TCR beta chain was found in a study of long-term antiretroviral therapy in people with HIV. The samples comprised about 1-10 million cryopreserved PBMC ahead of DNA extraction. Survey-level resolution applied to immunoSEQ assay v3.0. The repertoire was sequenced with immunoSEQ multiplex PCR; TCRdb's copy has only in-frame clones and lacks some. The sample lists 42,000 or so clones, around 86% seen once, with 4.5% to 5.5% in the top ten. Germline lookup yields CDR1 SNHLY and CDR2 FYNNEI. The CDR3 extends over 12 amino acids. With V trimmed by 11 bases and J by 2 bases, 5 bases remained unmatched. This receptor was identified in a woman aged 45-60 years with HIV. Material: unsorted PBMCs, obtained 0.1 years before starting antiretroviral therapy. V usage is TRBV2 and J usage is TRBJ2-5; TRBD1 agrees at 7 bases. CDR3 sequence reads: CAGSRGQETQYF. The CDR3 coding sequence is TGTGCCGGAAGCAGGGGGCAAGAGACCCAGTACTTC.